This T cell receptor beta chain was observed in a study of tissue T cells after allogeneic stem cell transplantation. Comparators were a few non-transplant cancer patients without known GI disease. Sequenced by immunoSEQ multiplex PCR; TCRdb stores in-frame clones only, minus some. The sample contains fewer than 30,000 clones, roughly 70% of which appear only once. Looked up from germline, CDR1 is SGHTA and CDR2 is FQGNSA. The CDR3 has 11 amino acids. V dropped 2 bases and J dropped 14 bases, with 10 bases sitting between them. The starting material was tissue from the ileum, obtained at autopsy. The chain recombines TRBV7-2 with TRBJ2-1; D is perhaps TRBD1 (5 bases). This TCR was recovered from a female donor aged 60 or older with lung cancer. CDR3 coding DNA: TGTGCCAGCAGCTTATCGTCAGGGAAGTTCTTC. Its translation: CASSLSSGKFF.